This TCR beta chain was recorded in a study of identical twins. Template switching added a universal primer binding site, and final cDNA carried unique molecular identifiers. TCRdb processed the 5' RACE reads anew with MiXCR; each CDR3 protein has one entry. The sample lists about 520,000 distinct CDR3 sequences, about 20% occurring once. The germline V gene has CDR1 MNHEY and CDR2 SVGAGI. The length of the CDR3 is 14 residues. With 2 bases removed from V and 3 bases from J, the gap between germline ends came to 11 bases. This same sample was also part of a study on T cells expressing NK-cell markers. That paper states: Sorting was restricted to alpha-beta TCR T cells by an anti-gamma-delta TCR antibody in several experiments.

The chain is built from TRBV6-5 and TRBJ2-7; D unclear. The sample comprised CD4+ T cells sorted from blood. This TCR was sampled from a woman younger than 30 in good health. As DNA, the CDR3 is TGTGCCAGCAGTTACGGGCCAAGAGACTACGAGCAGTACTTC. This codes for CASSYGPRDYEQYF.